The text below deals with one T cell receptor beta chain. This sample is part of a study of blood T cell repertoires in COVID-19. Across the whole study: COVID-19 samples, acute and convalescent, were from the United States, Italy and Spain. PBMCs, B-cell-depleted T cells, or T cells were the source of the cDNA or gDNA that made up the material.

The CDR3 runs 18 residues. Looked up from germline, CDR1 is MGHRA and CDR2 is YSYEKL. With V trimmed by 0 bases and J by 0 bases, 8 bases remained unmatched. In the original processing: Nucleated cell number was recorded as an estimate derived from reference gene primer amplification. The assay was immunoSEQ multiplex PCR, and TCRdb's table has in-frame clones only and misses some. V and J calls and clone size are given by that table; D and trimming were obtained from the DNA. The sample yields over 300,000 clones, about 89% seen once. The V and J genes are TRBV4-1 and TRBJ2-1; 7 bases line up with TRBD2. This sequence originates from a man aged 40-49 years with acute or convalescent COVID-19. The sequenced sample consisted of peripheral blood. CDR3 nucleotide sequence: TGCGCCAGCAGCCAAGAGGGGGGAGGGTCGAGCTCCTACAATGAGCAGTTCTTC. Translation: CASSQEGGGSSSYNEQFF.